The 22 T cell receptor beta chains in this list originate from one sample, sequenced in a study of T cells in Graves' hyperthyroidism and ophthalmopathy (dated by TCRdb to the late 2010s). To prepare the library, multiplex PCR was applied. The sequencer was an Illumina HiSeq 2000. The TCR beta CDR3 regions were amplified from RNA transcripts. The first round of RT-PCR for the TCR CDR3 was performed with the HTBI primer set and the Qiagen OneStep RT-PCR kit. The raw public reads went through TCRdb reprocessing: fastp at Q25, MiXCR clone calling, in-frame beta chains kept. Each entry merges the rows of one CDR3 protein and shows their most common DNA and genes. Across this sample there are around 430,000 distinct CDR3 sequences, with 15% seen only once. The ten biggest clones cover approximately 32% of the sample. Sequenced input: blood. These receptors originate from a woman in her twenties or thirties with Graves' hyperthyroidism.

This clonotype was counted many times. The gene calls are TRBV27 and TRBJ2-7, with a possible D match to TRBD1 (6 bases). Trimming took off 5 bases at V and 5 bases at J, with 10 bases between the two ends. Per the germline V gene, CDR1 is MNHEY and CDR2 is SMNVEV (reference sequence). The CDR3 spans 12 residues. The CDR3 nucleotides are TGTGCCAGCAGTGCACAGGGAGACGAGCAGTACTTC. Translated: CASSAQGDEQYF.

This clonotype was detected only a few times. The V and J genes are TRBV6-1 and TRBJ2-1; TRBD2 agrees at 8 bases. This CDR3 has 13 amino acids. The germline CDR1 and CDR2 sequences are MNHNS and SASEGT. V shed 7 bases, J shed 9 bases, and the junction held 8 bases outside the gene matches. This chain's CDR3 is CASTGTRSPEQFF. CDR3 DNA: TGTGCCAGCACCGGGACTAGATCTCCTGAGCAGTTCTTC.

In its sample, this clonotype was seen a few times. This may arise from a read error, as a much more abundant clone is one base away. The rearrangement links TRBV28 to TRBJ2-1; D is possibly TRBD1 (5 bases). The CDR3 is made up of 12 amino acids. From germline, CDR1 is MDHEN and CDR2 SYDVKM. Trimming left V 3 bases short and J 10 bases short, with 10 bases between. CDR3 nucleotides: TGTGCCAGCAGTTTGACAGTCCGCGAGCAGTTCTTC. This codes for CASSLTVREQFF. Full variable domain (remainder filled in from reference TRBV28 and TRBJ2-1): DVKVTQSSRYLVKRTGEKVFLECVQDMDHENMFWYRQDPGLGLRLIYFSYDVKMKEKGDIPEGYSVSREKKERFSLILESASTNQTSMYLCASSLTVREQFFGPGTRLTVL.

Of note for this clonotype: A much larger clone sits a single nucleotide away, making a read error possible. The chain combines TRBV12-3 or TRBV12-4 with TRBJ2-7; the D is unclear. CDR3 size: 14 residues. As DNA, the CDR3 is TGTGCCAGCAGTTTAGCGATCAAATCCTACGAGCAGTGCTTC. Translated, it gives CASSLAIKSYEQCF.

This clonotype was recorded at least ten times. The chain uses TRBV3-1 and TRBJ2-1, with D perhaps matching TRBD2 (6 bases). The germline CDR1 and CDR2 sequences are LGHDT and YNNKEL (reference sequence). This CDR3 comprises 16 residues. The V end lost 7 bases, the J end lost 2 bases, and 18 bases lay between the germline ends. The CDR3 reads CASTPAAGGTYNEQFF. The CDR3 region has the DNA TGTGCCAGCACCCCAGCGGCAGGAGGGACCTACAATGAGCAGTTCTTC.

This clonotype was counted a few times. This chain joins TRBV7-3 and TRBJ2-5; no firm D call. The CDR3 consists of 15 residues. Germline CDR1 and CDR2: SGHTA and FQGTGA. Trimming left V 3 bases short and J 3 bases short, with 14 bases between. This CDR3 is CASSFRQKREETQYF. The CDR3, as DNA: TGTGCCAGCAGCTTTCGGCAGAAAAGGGAAGAGACCCAGTACTTC.

This clonotype was observed a few times. The rearrangement links TRBV27 to TRBJ1-5; D may be TRBD1 (5 bases). With 3 bases removed from V and 9 bases from J, the gap between germline ends came to 15 bases. The germline V gene encodes CDR1 MNHEY and CDR2 SMNVEV (reference sequence). CDR3 length: 14 residues. CDR3 nucleotide sequence: TGTGCCAGCAGTTTTGGGGCGGGGGATGCGCCCCAGCATTTT. Its translation is CASSFGAGDAPQHF.

The rearrangement links TRBV27 to TRBJ2-5, with a weak D call TRBD2 (6 bases). There are 16 residues in the CDR3. Per the germline V gene, CDR1 is MNHEY and CDR2 is SMNVEV (reference sequence). Trimming took off 6 bases at V and 2 bases at J, with 19 bases between the two ends. The CDR3 region has the DNA TGTGCCAGCAGCCCGTATAGCAAGAGCGGGCAAGAGACCCAGTACTTC. Its protein product is CASSPYSKSGQETQYF.

This clonotype was seen ten or more times. The genes are TRBV29-1 and TRBJ2-7; 9 nucleotides align to TRBD1. This CDR3 comprises 15 residues. V shed 2 bases, J shed 2 bases, and the junction held 7 bases outside the gene matches. Germline CDR1 and CDR2: SQVTM and ANQGSEA. CDR3 residues: CSVESGTGKTYEQYF. CDR3 nucleotides: TGCAGCGTTGAATCCGGGACAGGGAAAACCTACGAGCAGTACTTC.

This clonotype was seen ten or more times. The chain recombines TRBV28 with TRBJ2-3; D remains unclear. CDR1 is MDHEN and CDR2 is SYDVKM in the germline V gene. This CDR3 spans 14 amino acids. Trimming removed 3 bases at V and 0 bases at J, with 7 bases between. The CDR3 region has the DNA TGTGCCAGCAGTTTTACCAGTAGCACAGATACGCAGTATTTT. This encodes CASSFTSSTDTQYF.

V and J are TRBV20-1 and TRBJ2-3, with D possibly being TRBD2 (5 bases). This CDR3 spans 15 amino acids. The V gene's germline CDR1 is DFQATT and CDR2 SNEGSKA (reference sequence). V was trimmed by 0 bases and J by 3 bases, leaving 13 bases between them. CDR3: CSARDKTKGTDTQYF. The CDR3 DNA follows: TGCAGTGCTAGAGATAAGACTAAAGGGACAGATACGCAGTATTTT.

The chain is built from TRBV28 and TRBJ2-7, with TRBD2 matching 7 bases. J gave up 4 bases and V 0 bases, and 9 bases lay outside the gene matches. The CDR3 has 16 residues. CDR1 is MDHEN, CDR2 SYDVKM, per germline. This CDR3 is CASSLWDQRDFYEQYF. The CDR3 coding sequence is TGTGCCAGCAGTTTATGGGACCAGCGGGATTTTTACGAGCAGTACTTC.

This clonotype was detected many times. J is TRBJ2-7 and V is TRBV28; the D is unclear. Per the germline V gene, CDR1 is MDHEN and CDR2 is SYDVKM. V lost 8 bases to trimming and J lost 7 bases, with 18 bases between them. There are 13 residues in the CDR3. In DNA, the CDR3 is TGTGCCAGCCTGACGAGTAGAACGCGTGAGCAGTACTTC. This sequence encodes CASLTSRTREQYF.

This clonotype was seen ten or more times. V usage is TRBV30 and J usage is TRBJ2-2, with D perhaps matching TRBD1 (6 bases). Looked up from germline, CDR1 is GTSNPN and CDR2 is SVGIG (reference sequence). V was cut by 2 bases and J by 7 bases, with 11 bases left in between. The CDR3 is 13 amino acids. CDR3 region: CAWSRQGNGELFF. CDR3 nucleotide sequence: TGTGCCTGGAGTAGGCAGGGGAACGGGGAGCTGTTTTTT.

This clonotype was seen only a few times. This chain uses TRBV9 with TRBJ2-1; D might be TRBD2 (5 bases). Per the germline V gene, CDR1 is SGDLS and CDR2 is YYNGEE. This CDR3 is 17 amino acids long. Trimming left V 0 bases short and J 0 bases short, with 13 bases between. This CDR3 is CASSVGGGASSYNEQFF. The CDR3 DNA reads TGTGCCAGCAGCGTAGGAGGAGGCGCGAGCTCCTACAATGAGCAGTTCTTC.

A few counts support this clonotype. The V gene is TRBV6-2 or TRBV6-3, the J gene TRBJ1-4; 10 nucleotides match TRBD1. The CDR3 covers 14 residues. CDR1 is MNHEY, CDR2 SVGEGT, per germline. Trimming cost V 6 bases and J 8 bases; bases outside gene matches: 6. CDR3 in amino acids: CASSRGTGDEKLFF. In DNA form, the CDR3 reads TGTGCCAGCAGCCGCGGGACAGGGGACGAAAAACTGTTTTTT.

This clonotype was found a few times. This chain uses TRBV2 with TRBJ1-6, with no clear D. V dropped 3 bases and J dropped 7 bases, with 16 bases sitting between them. The CDR3 totals 16 residues. CDR1 SNHLY and CDR2 FYNNEI come from the germline V gene. The CDR3 spells CASSDLSGARNSPLHF. In DNA form, the CDR3 reads TGTGCCAGCAGTGATTTGTCGGGCGCCCGCAATTCACCCCTCCACTTT. The full variable domain, its missing parts supplied by reference TRBV2 and TRBJ1-6, is EPEVTQTPSHQVTQMGQEVILRCVPISNHLYFYWYRQILGQKVEFLVSFYNNEISEKSEIFDDQFSVERPDGSNFTLKIRSTKLEDSAMYFCASSDLSGARNSPLHFGNGTRLTVT.

This clonotype was counted at least ten times. The J gene is TRBJ2-1, the V gene TRBV12-5; TRBD2 agrees at 10 bases. From germline, CDR1 is LGHNT and CDR2 FRNRAP. The CDR3 is 16 amino acids. The V and J ends lost 5 bases and 2 bases, in that order; junction bases with no gene match: 6. CDR3 loop: CASGPGLAGAYNEQFF. CDR3 in DNA: TGTGCTAGTGGTCCCGGTCTAGCGGGGGCCTACAATGAGCAGTTCTTC. The variable domain in full, completed from reference TRBV12-5 and TRBJ2-1, reads DARVTQTPRHKVTEMGQEVTMRCQPILGHNTVFWYRQTMMQGLELLAYFRNRAPLDDSGMPKDRFSAEMPDATLATLKIQPSEPRDSAVYFCASGPGLAGAYNEQFFGPGTRLTVL.

This sequence joins TRBV20-1 and TRBJ2-1, with 10 bases lining up with TRBD2. Germline V gives CDR1 DFQATT, CDR2 SNEGSKA (reference sequence). J lost 8 bases, V lost 6 bases, and 7 bases had no gene match. This CDR3 has 13 amino acids. The CDR3 nucleotides read TGCAGTGCGGAACTAGCGGGATTCGATGAGCAGTTCTTC. Translation: CSAELAGFDEQFF.

In this sample, this clonotype turned up a few times. The V and J genes are TRBV5-1 and TRBJ2-2, with a tentative D call TRBD2 (5 bases). This CDR3 spans 16 amino acids. The V end was cut by 1 base, the J end by 4 bases, with 14 bases between. Germline values: CDR1 SGHRS, CDR2 YFSETQ. CDR3 coding DNA: TGCGCCAGCAGCTTGACTTTAGGAGAGGGCACCGGGGAGCTGTTTTTT. This translates into CASSLTLGEGTGELFF.

The chain is built from TRBV20-1 and TRBJ2-7; TRBD1 is a possible D gene (5 bases). CDR3 length: 14 residues. Trimming took 1 base from V and 0 from J, leaving 10 bases between them. Germline V gene lookup returns CDR1 DFQATT and CDR2 SNEGSKA (reference sequence). The CDR3 region has the DNA TGCAGTGCTAGAGGGGGCATTACCTCCTACGAGCAGTACTTC. It yields the protein CSARGGITSYEQYF.

The rearrangement joins TRBV6-1 to TRBJ2-7, with D perhaps TRBD1 (6 bases). The germline V gene encodes CDR1 MNHNS and CDR2 SASEGT. The length of the CDR3 is 15 residues. V was pared by 5 bases and J by 6 bases, with 20 bases between. The CDR3 region is CASSLGGWGVSEQYF. The CDR3 coding sequence is TGTGCCAGCAGTTTAGGGGGATGGGGTGTATCCGAGCAGTACTTC.